This is a list of T cell receptor beta chains from one sample in a study of shared clonotypes between healthy human individuals. Sequenced by immunoSEQ multiplex PCR; TCRdb stores in-frame clones only, minus some. The sample yields 600,000 to 800,000 clones, approximately 77% seen once. The sequenced sample consisted of memory CD4+ T cells sorted from blood. The receptors here all came from a woman under 40 in good health. Each CDR3 is given with its conserved first and last residue. A D gene is named only where the DNA matches it firmly. Size is stated for part of the rows, as once, few or many counts, or as a class when the clone is expanded.

V gene,CDR3 length,J gene,D gene,clone size,CDR3 protein,CDR3 DNA
TRBV6-1,14,TRBJ1-5,TRBD1,.,CASSEWTGTKPQHF,TGTGCCAGCAGTGAATGGACAGGGACGAAGCCCCAGCATTTT
TRBV28,16,TRBJ2-5,TRBD1,once,CASRILPGQGQETQYF,TGTGCCAGCAGGATATTACCGGGACAGGGACAAGAGACCCAGTACTTC
TRBV5-1,15,TRBJ1-3,TRBD1,.,CASSAGQGNGNTIYF,TGCGCCAGCAGCGCGGGACAGGGGAATGGAAACACCATATATTTT
TRBV4-2,17,TRBJ1-4,.,.,CASSQNTGAHVDEKLFF,TGTGCCAGCAGCCAAAACACGGGGGCCCATGTAGATGAAAAACTGTTTTTT
TRBV20-1,11,TRBJ2-7,.,many,CSKTENYEQYF,TGCAGTAAGACGGAGAACTACGAGCAGTACTTC
TRBV23-1,18,TRBJ2-4,.,.,CASISSVWVNQAKNIQYF,TGCGCCAGCATATCCTCGGTTTGGGTAAATCAGGCCAAAAACATTCAGTACTTC
TRBV6-1,13,TRBJ1-1,.,few,CASSMAPNTEAFF,TGTGCCAGCAGTATGGCCCCGAACACTGAAGCTTTCTTT
TRBV28,14,TRBJ2-1,TRBD2,.,CASTSSGTYNEQFF,TGTGCCAGCACCTCTAGCGGGACATACAATGAGCAGTTCTTC
TRBV5-1,13,TRBJ2-7,.,.,CASSLSGFYEQYF,TGCGCCAGCAGCTTGTCTGGGTTCTACGAGCAGTACTTC
TRBV29-1,14,TRBJ2-7,TRBD2,.,CSVLASGSFNEQYF,TGCAGCGTTTTAGCTAGCGGGAGTTTTAACGAGCAGTACTTC
TRBV6-5,12,TRBJ2-2,.,.,CASSLGPGELFF,TGTGCCAGCAGTTTGGGGCCCGGGGAGCTGTTTTTT
TRBV11-2,18,TRBJ2-6,.,.,CASSPGWGAQGGANVLTF,TGTGCCAGCAGCCCAGGATGGGGTGCCCAAGGTGGGGCCAACGTCCTGACTTTC
TRBV5-4,16,TRBJ2-7,.,.,CASSLSSGAHSYEQYF,TGTGCCAGCAGCTTGTCGTCAGGGGCCCACTCCTACGAGCAGTACTTC
TRBV9,17,TRBJ1-4,.,.,CASSVASQSLGDEKLFF,TGTGCCAGCAGCGTAGCGTCACAGTCCCTAGGGGATGAAAAACTGTTTTTT
TRBV5-1,14,TRBJ2-1,.,.,CASRTDPSYNEQFF,TGCGCCAGCCGGACAGATCCTTCCTACAATGAGCAGTTCTTC
TRBV5-1,13,TRBJ2-5,.,many,CASSPEWGETQYF,TGCGCCAGCAGCCCCGAATGGGGTGAGACCCAGTACTTC
TRBV19,13,TRBJ1-3,.,.,CASRQGTGNTIYF,TGTGCCAGTAGACAGGGAACTGGAAACACCATATATTTT
TRBV6-5,15,TRBJ2-5,TRBD1,.,CASSNRDRGQETQYF,TGTGCCAGCAGTAACCGGGACAGGGGACAAGAGACCCAGTACTTC
TRBV7-9,15,TRBJ2-7,TRBD2,many,CASSLLTSGRGEQYF,TGTGCCAGCAGCTTACTCACTAGCGGGAGGGGGGAGCAGTACTTC
TRBV5-1,14,TRBJ2-1,.,once,CASSPGPSNNEQFF,TGCGCCAGCAGCCCAGGGCCTTCCAACAATGAGCAGTTCTTC
TRBV6-6,14,TRBJ2-3,.,.,CASSWALSTDTQYF,TGTGCCAGCAGTTGGGCCCTGAGTACAGATACGCAGTATTTT
TRBV11-2,16,TRBJ2-3,.,.,CASSSQGLGVEDTQYF,TGTGCCAGCAGCTCACAAGGACTCGGGGTCGAGGATACGCAGTATTTT
TRBV30,15,TRBJ2-2,TRBD2,.,CAWSVRGRGSGELFF,TGTGCCTGGAGTGTACGCGGGAGGGGCTCCGGGGAGCTGTTTTTT
TRBV28,13,TRBJ2-1,TRBD2,.,CATTSGEYNEQFF,TGTGCCACCACTAGCGGGGAATACAATGAGCAGTTCTTC
TRBV7-2,14,TRBJ2-1,.,.,CASSWGRVWVEQFF,TGTGCCAGCAGCTGGGGCCGGGTTTGGGTTGAGCAGTTCTTC
TRBV4-2,16,TRBJ2-7,.,.,CASSQVVGYSSYEQYF,TGTGCCAGCAGCCAGGTTGTCGGTTATAGCTCCTACGAGCAGTACTTC
TRBV6-6,13,TRBJ1-5,.,few,CASSYGGHQPQHF,TGTGCCAGCAGTTACGGAGGGCATCAGCCCCAGCATTTT
TRBV4-1,16,TRBJ2-1,TRBD1,few,CASSHDRWQGDNEQFF,TGCGCCAGCAGCCACGACAGGTGGCAGGGGGACAATGAGCAGTTCTTC
TRBV7-8,14,TRBJ1-5,.,.,CASSIQGFGQPQHF,TGTGCCAGCAGCATACAGGGCTTTGGTCAGCCCCAGCATTTT
TRBV19,16,TRBJ1-2,TRBD1,.,CASSRPETGTNYGYTF,TGTGCCAGTAGTAGACCCGAGACAGGGACTAACTATGGCTACACCTTC
TRBV27,16,TRBJ2-1,TRBD1,few,CASSFGGTGAYNEQFF,TGTGCCAGCAGTTTCGGGGGGACAGGGGCCTACAATGAGCAGTTCTTC
TRBV2,14,TRBJ1-4,.,.,CASSEWQPYEKLFF,TGTGCCAGCAGTGAATGGCAGCCATATGAAAAACTGTTTTTT
TRBV19,15,TRBJ1-4,.,.,CASSDPGHLNEKLFF,TGTGCCAGTAGCGATCCGGGACACCTAAATGAAAAACTGTTTTTT
TRBV6-5,9,TRBJ1-5,.,.,CASTRPQHF,TGTGCCAGCACCCGGCCCCAGCATTTT
TRBV11-2,18,TRBJ2-1,.,once,CASSLGVVGKGYRGEQFF,TGTGCCAGCAGCTTAGGAGTAGTTGGGAAGGGCTACCGGGGGGAGCAGTTCTTC
TRBV28,15,TRBJ2-7,TRBD2,.,CASSTRLAGSYEQYF,TGTGCCAGCAGTACGCGCCTAGCGGGCTCCTACGAGCAGTACTTC
TRBV7-2,14,TRBJ2-1,.,few,CASSFSSTYNEQFF,TGTGCCAGCAGCTTTTCGTCAACCTACAATGAGCAGTTCTTC
TRBV6-5,13,TRBJ2-7,.,.,CASTGDGGYEQYF,TGTGCCAGCACCGGGGACGGGGGCTACGAGCAGTACTTC
TRBV2,14,TRBJ2-7,.,.,CASSELLVSYEQYF,TGTGCCAGCAGTGAACTTTTGGTCTCCTACGAGCAGTACTTC
TRBV6-1,13,TRBJ1-3,.,.,CASSPSSAGTIYF,TGTGCCAGCAGTCCGTCGTCCGCCGGCACCATATATTTT
TRBV28,16,TRBJ2-1,TRBD1,.,CASSTNGQVSYNEQFF,TGTGCCAGCAGTACCAATGGACAGGTATCCTACAATGAGCAGTTCTTC
TRBV6-5,13,TRBJ1-2,.,.,CASRRDSVYGYTF,TGTGCCAGCAGGAGAGACAGCGTCTATGGCTACACCTTC
TRBV9,12,TRBJ2-1,.,few,CASSVKGNEQFF,TGTGCCAGCAGCGTAAAAGGTAATGAGCAGTTCTTC
TRBV11-3,12,TRBJ2-7,.,few,CASSPYIEEQYF,TGTGCCAGCAGCCCCTACATTGAGGAGCAGTACTTC
TRBV11-2,15,TRBJ2-2,.,.,CASSFNLGVTGELFF,TGTGCCAGCAGCTTTAATTTGGGGGTCACCGGGGAGCTGTTTTTT
TRBV18,16,TRBJ1-1,.,few,CASSPIQGLQNTEAFF,TGTGCCAGCTCACCAATACAGGGCCTTCAGAACACTGAAGCTTTCTTT
TRBV6-1,14,TRBJ1-1,TRBD1,few,CASRGTGEAPEAFF,TGTGCCAGCCGGGGGACAGGGGAAGCCCCTGAAGCTTTCTTT
TRBV28,16,TRBJ2-7,TRBD1,.,CASRLQPPTGAYEQYF,TGTGCCAGCAGGCTTCAACCACCTACAGGGGCCTACGAGCAGTACTTC
TRBV2,15,TRBJ1-5,.,.,CASRSGTASNQPQHF,TGTGCCAGCAGATCCGGGACGGCAAGCAATCAGCCCCAGCATTTT
TRBV10-1,14,TRBJ1-1,TRBD1,few,CASRETGDQSEAFF,TGCGCCAGCAGAGAAACAGGGGATCAATCTGAAGCTTTCTTT
TRBV5-1,16,TRBJ2-1,TRBD2,.,CASSFAGLADRDEQFF,TGCGCCAGCAGCTTTGCGGGACTAGCGGACCGCGATGAGCAGTTCTTC
TRBV28,15,TRBJ1-1,.,few,CASSLGGGGNTEAFF,TGTGCCAGCAGTTTAGGGGGGGGAGGGAACACTGAAGCTTTCTTT
TRBV5-6,16,TRBJ1-1,.,.,CASSLPPGHPNTEAFF,TGTGCCAGCAGCCTACCCCCGGGACATCCGAACACTGAAGCTTTCTTT